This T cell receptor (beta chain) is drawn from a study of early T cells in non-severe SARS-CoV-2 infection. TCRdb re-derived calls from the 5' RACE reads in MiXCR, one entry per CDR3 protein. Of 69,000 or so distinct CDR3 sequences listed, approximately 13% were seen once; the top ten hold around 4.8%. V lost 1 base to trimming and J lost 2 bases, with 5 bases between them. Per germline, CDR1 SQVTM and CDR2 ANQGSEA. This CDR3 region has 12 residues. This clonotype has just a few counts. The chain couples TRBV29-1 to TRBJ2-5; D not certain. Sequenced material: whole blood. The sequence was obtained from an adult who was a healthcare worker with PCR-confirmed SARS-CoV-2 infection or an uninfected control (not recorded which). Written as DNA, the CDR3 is TGCAGCGTTGAAGGGGGTCAAGAGACCCAGTACTTC. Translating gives CSVEGGQETQYF.